Listed below are T cell receptor beta chains from one sample, sequenced in a study of cytomegalovirus exposure and HLA in healthy donors. Sequencing was performed with immunoSEQ multiplex PCR; in TCRdb, only in-frame clones are kept and a portion is missing. There are 180,000 or so clones in the sample; 77% occur only once, and approximately 3.7% lies in the top ten. Sequencing used PBMCs. All receptors derive from a woman aged 55-75 years in good health and CMV-seropositive. Each CDR3 is given with its conserved first and last residue. A D gene is named only where the DNA matches it firmly. Rows may omit the clone size; those that give it use once, few, many or a size class.

J: TRBJ1-2
V: TRBV28
size: NA
D: NA
length: 14
DNA: TGTGCCAGCAGTAACAGGGTTCTTAACTATGGCTACACCTTC
CDR3: CASSNRVLNYGYTF

J: TRBJ2-5
V: TRBV15
size: NA
D: NA
length: 14
DNA: TGTGCCACCAGCAGAGACAGAGGCCAAGAGACCCAGTACTTC
CDR3: CATSRDRGQETQYF

J: TRBJ1-5
V: TRBV15
size: NA
D: NA
length: 15
DNA: TGTGCCACCAGCAGAGATCGGAGCAATTTTCAGCCCCAGCATTTT
CDR3: CATSRDRSNFQPQHF

J: TRBJ1-1
V: TRBV5-4
size: NA
D: TRBD1
length: 15
DNA: TGTGCCAGCAGCCCTAGGGGACAGCTGAACACTGAAGCTTTCTTT
CDR3: CASSPRGQLNTEAFF

J: TRBJ1-3
V: TRBV5-6
size: NA
D: NA
length: 14
DNA: TGTGCCAGCAGCTTATATAGCTCTGGAAACACCATATATTTT
CDR3: CASSLYSSGNTIYF

J: TRBJ2-3
V: TRBV7-9
size: NA
D: NA
length: 17
DNA: TGTGCCAGCAGCGGACCGACAGTACCTTATAGCACAGATACGCAGTATTTT
CDR3: CASSGPTVPYSTDTQYF

J: TRBJ1-5
V: TRBV6-8
size: NA
D: NA
length: 16
DNA: TGTGCCAGCAGTTACCCCCAAGACTCGAGCAATCAGCCCCAGCATTTT
CDR3: CASSYPQDSSNQPQHF

J: TRBJ1-3
V: TRBV30
size: few
D: NA
length: 13
DNA: TGTGCCTGGAGTGTTGACGGGGGAAACACCATATATTTT
CDR3: CAWSVDGGNTIYF

J: TRBJ1-3
V: TRBV6-1
size: few
D: NA
length: 15
DNA: TGTGCCAGCAGTACCGGGTGGAGACCTGGAAACACCATATATTTT
CDR3: CASSTGWRPGNTIYF

J: TRBJ1-1
V: TRBV6-6
size: NA
D: NA
length: 14
DNA: TGTGCCAGCAGTGCCGGACAGATGAGGACTGAAGCTTTCTTT
CDR3: CASSAGQMRTEAFF

J: TRBJ1-4
V: TRBV5-1
size: NA
D: NA
length: 15
DNA: TGCACCAGCAGCTTCCGAGACGGGGGGGATGAAAAACTGTTTTTT
CDR3: CTSSFRDGGDEKLFF

J: TRBJ2-3
V: TRBV6-1
size: few
D: NA
length: 12
DNA: TGTGCCAGCAGTCGACAGTGGGATACGCAGTATTTT
CDR3: CASSRQWDTQYF

J: TRBJ2-7
V: TRBV11-2
size: NA
D: NA
length: 13
DNA: TGTGCCAGCAGCTTAAGTGCCAGGGACGAGCAGTACTTC
CDR3: CASSLSARDEQYF

J: TRBJ1-5
V: TRBV28
size: NA
D: NA
length: 12
DNA: TGTGCCAGCAGATTGAGGCTTCAGCCCCAGCATTTT
CDR3: CASRLRLQPQHF

J: TRBJ2-7
V: TRBV2
size: NA
D: NA
length: 13
DNA: TGTGCCAGCAGTGAACCCGGACACTACGAGCAGTACTTC
CDR3: CASSEPGHYEQYF

J: TRBJ2-6
V: TRBV27
size: NA
D: TRBD2
length: 15
DNA: TGTGCCAGCAGTTCAGCGGGATCTGGGGCCAACGGCCTGACTTTC
CDR3: CASSSAGSGANGLTF

J: TRBJ2-1
V: TRBV5-6
size: NA
D: NA
length: 17
DNA: TGTGCCAGCAGCTTGAGCAGGGGAATTCGAACCTACAATGAGCAGTTCTTC
CDR3: CASSLSRGIRTYNEQFF

J: TRBJ1-4
V: TRBV5-6
size: NA
D: NA
length: 14
DNA: TGTGCCAGCAGCTTCCGACGGGGAGGGGAAAAACTGTTTTTT
CDR3: CASSFRRGGEKLFF

J: TRBJ2-3
V: TRBV30
size: NA
D: TRBD2
length: 15
DNA: TGTGCCTGGAGTTACAGCGGGACCGGCACAGATACGCAGTATTTT
CDR3: CAWSYSGTGTDTQYF

J: TRBJ2-1
V: TRBV4-2
size: NA
D: NA
length: 16
DNA: TGTGCCAGCAGCCAAGGATTTCGACCTGGGGAGAATGAGCAGTTCTTC
CDR3: CASSQGFRPGENEQFF

J: TRBJ1-1
V: TRBV15
size: few
D: TRBD1
length: 18
DNA: TGTGCCACCAGCACCCGCGGACAGGTCGGATTTAGTAACGCTGAAGCTTTCTTT
CDR3: CATSTRGQVGFSNAEAFF

J: TRBJ2-3
V: TRBV10-3
size: NA
D: TRBD2
length: 16
DNA: TGTGCCATCAGTGATGTAAGCGGGAGAAGTGCAGATACGCAGTATTTT
CDR3: CAISDVSGRSADTQYF

J: TRBJ2-7
V: TRBV27
size: NA
D: NA
length: 14
DNA: TGTGCCAGCTCCCAGAGGGAGGAGGAGTACGAGCAGTACTTC
CDR3: CASSQREEEYEQYF

J: TRBJ2-2
V: TRBV9
size: NA
D: NA
length: 16
DNA: TGTGCCAGCAGCCCCCAGCCAGGGGCAATGACCGGGGAGCTGTTTTTT
CDR3: CASSPQPGAMTGELFF

J: TRBJ2-7
V: TRBV19
size: NA
D: TRBD2
length: 15
DNA: TGTGCCAGTAGTATTGGGCGGGAGAGTACCTACGAGCAGTACTTC
CDR3: CASSIGRESTYEQYF

J: TRBJ2-7
V: TRBV27
size: NA
D: TRBD1
length: 16
DNA: TGTGCCAGCAGTTTATTAGGACAGGGGAAATCAGGCGAGCAGTACTTC
CDR3: CASSLLGQGKSGEQYF